These T cell receptor beta chains were read from a single sample in a study of OX40 agonist ivuxolimab in advanced cancers. Clones were sequenced by immunoSEQ multiplex PCR, and TCRdb holds only the in-frame ones, with some missing. The sample contains around 60,000 clones, about 89% of which appear only once. The sample in question was CD4+ or CD8+ T cells sorted from blood, obtained in a trial of the OX40 agonist ivuxolimab. The receptor set was obtained from an adult with an advanced solid tumor such as melanoma, head and neck, liver or kidney cancer. Each CDR3 is given with its conserved first and last residue. The D gene is left open where the match is weak. Clone size, where shown, is once, few, many, or a class for clones that have expanded.

v_call,d_call,j_call,clone_size,cdr3_nt,cdr3_aa
TRBV4-2,TRBD1,TRBJ1-4,NA,TGTGCCAGCAGCTCCCGGACAGGGCGGGGGAATGAAAAACTGTTTTTT,CASSSRTGRGNEKLFF
TRBV11-3,TRBD2,TRBJ2-1,NA,TGTGCCAGCAGCTACTCTGCGGGGGATGAGCAGTTCTTC,CASSYSAGDEQFF
TRBV29-1,NA,TRBJ2-1,NA,TGCAGCGCAACCAAGTCCAATGAGCAGTTCTTC,CSATKSNEQFF
TRBV28,NA,TRBJ2-1,NA,TGTGCCAGCAGTCAACGGACTGGGAGCTCCTACAATGAGCAGTTCTTC,CASSQRTGSSYNEQFF
TRBV2,NA,TRBJ1-5,NA,TGTGCCAGCAGTTTGGGCAATCAGCCCCAGCATTTT,CASSLGNQPQHF
TRBV25-1,NA,TRBJ2-1,NA,TGTGCCAGCACCATGACAACAGGGTCTCCCGTCTTC,CASTMTTGSPVF
TRBV11-1,NA,TRBJ2-7,NA,TGTGCCAGCAGCTTAGCGTTTGAGGTCTCCAAGCAGTACTTC,CASSLAFEVSKQYF
TRBV5-1,NA,TRBJ1-4,NA,TGCGCCAGCAGCTTGGGGCCAGGGAATGAAAAACTGTTTTTT,CASSLGPGNEKLFF
TRBV28,TRBD1,TRBJ2-5,NA,TGTGCCAGCACTTTTCTGGACAGGGAAGAGACCCAGTACTTC,CASTFLDREETQYF
TRBV10-1,NA,TRBJ1-1,NA,TGCGCCAGCAGTGAGTCGAGCAGAAACACTGAAGCTTTCTTT,CASSESSRNTEAFF
TRBV5-6,NA,TRBJ1-1,once,TGTGCCAGCAGCGATTACAGGGTCCCTCGCAGAGCTTTCTTT,CASSDYRVPRRAFF
TRBV7-2,NA,TRBJ2-7,NA,TGTGCCAGCAGCTCGGGACCCAATTACGAGCAGTACTTC,CASSSGPNYEQYF
TRBV7-9,NA,TRBJ2-1,NA,TGTGCCAGCAGCTTATCGCGGGGGCCAAACAATGAGCAGTTCTTC,CASSLSRGPNNEQFF
TRBV30,NA,TRBJ1-5,NA,TGTGCCTGGACCCCTAAGGACAAATTCAATCAGCCCCAGCATTTT,CAWTPKDKFNQPQHF
TRBV19,NA,TRBJ1-5,NA,TGTGCCAGTAGTATTGAGGAGGGGTGGCAGCCCCAGCATTTT,CASSIEEGWQPQHF
TRBV19,TRBD1,TRBJ2-7,NA,TGTGCCAGTAGTATCGACAGGGGCCCCTACGAGCAGTACTTC,CASSIDRGPYEQYF
TRBV6-5,NA,TRBJ1-1,NA,TGTGCCAGCAGCGATTGGAACACTGAAGCTTTCTTT,CASSDWNTEAFF
TRBV25-1,NA,TRBJ2-3,NA,TGTGCCAGCAGTGATGCGGGAAGCACAGATACGCAGTATTTT,CASSDAGSTDTQYF
TRBV15,TRBD1,TRBJ1-4,NA,TGTGCCACCAGCACTACCCAGGGGGCTTGGATTGAAAAACTGTTTTTT,CATSTTQGAWIEKLFF
TRBV7-8,NA,TRBJ1-5,NA,TGTGCCAGCAGCTTGGGCAGGGGTGGCAATCAGCCCCAGCATTTT,CASSLGRGGNQPQHF
TRBV27,NA,TRBJ1-3,NA,TGTGCCAGCAGTTTGGGAGGGGACCTCTCTGGAAACACCATATATTTT,CASSLGGDLSGNTIYF
TRBV7-8,NA,TRBJ1-3,NA,TGTGCCAGCAGCTTAGCTCTCTTTGGAAACACCATATATTTT,CASSLALFGNTIYF
TRBV6-6,TRBD1,TRBJ1-5,NA,TGTGCCAGCAGTTGGAGGCAGGGGGAAAATCAGCCCCAGCATTTT,CASSWRQGENQPQHF
TRBV14,NA,TRBJ2-7,NA,TGTGCCAGCAGCCTGGGGGGAGGTTCCTACGAGCAGTACTTC,CASSLGGGSYEQYF
TRBV29-1,NA,TRBJ2-1,NA,TGCAGCGCGACAGGTCCGTTCGACAATGAGCAGTTCTTC,CSATGPFDNEQFF
TRBV18,NA,TRBJ1-1,NA,TGTGCCAGCTTTAGGGACCGAGAAGCTTTCTTT,CASFRDREAFF
TRBV2,NA,TRBJ2-4,NA,TGTGCCAGCAGTGCCCCGGACAGGCGGGGCAAAAACATTCAGTACTTC,CASSAPDRRGKNIQYF
TRBV7-9,TRBD1,TRBJ2-5,NA,TGTGCCAGCAGCCCTCGACAGGGCTGGGGGGAGACCCAGTACTTC,CASSPRQGWGETQYF
TRBV30,TRBD2,TRBJ2-2,NA,TGTGCCTGGACTTCGACGGGACTACTCACCGGGGAGCTGTTTTTT,CAWTSTGLLTGELFF